These T cell receptor beta chains were read from a single sample in a study of Graves' ophthalmopathy and Graves' hyperthyroidism. A single record per CDR3 protein comes from TCRdb applying MiXCR to the multiplex PCR reads. The sample consists of 200,000 to 250,000 distinct CDR3 sequences, around 28% of them appearing once. Sequenced input: peripheral blood. The receptors shown here come from a man aged 50 to 59 with Graves' ophthalmopathy. The CDR3 runs from the conserved cysteine through the conserved F or W. A D gene is named only where the DNA matches it firmly. Clone size, where shown, is once, few, many, or a class for clones that have expanded.

size	J	V	D	CDR3	DNA
.	TRBJ2-7	TRBV6-1	.	CASRGSGSHTYEQYF	TGTGCCAGCAGGGGGAGTGGGAGCCATACCTACGAGCAGTACTTC
.	TRBJ2-7	TRBV6-2/TRBV6-3	.	CASNSIEQPSSYEQYF	TGTGCCAGCAACTCTATCGAACAACCAAGTTCCTACGAGCAGTACTTC
few	TRBJ2-5	TRBV12-5	.	CASGRWGETQYF	TGTGCTAGTGGTCGGTGGGGGGAGACCCAGTACTTC
many	TRBJ2-5	TRBV6-1	.	CASSPGAPEGTQYF	TGTGCCAGCAGTCCAGGGGCTCCGGAGGGGACCCAGTACTTC
.	TRBJ2-7	TRBV27	.	CASSPYLGEQYF	TGTGCCAGCAGTCCCTACTTGGGCGAGCAGTACTTC
many	TRBJ2-5	TRBV7-2	.	CASSLVGSGLVQTQYF	TGTGCCAGCAGCTTAGTGGGGTCAGGGCTTGTTCAGACCCAGTACTTC
.	TRBJ2-5	TRBV27	TRBD1	CASSSRDRGLAQYF	TGTGCCAGCAGTTCGAGGGACAGGGGTTTGGCACAGTACTTC
many	TRBJ2-7	TRBV28	TRBD2	CASSPLSGGSYEQYF	TGTGCCAGCAGCCCTCTGAGCGGGGGCTCCTACGAGCAGTACTTC
many	TRBJ2-7	TRBV4-1	TRBD2	CASSQDGGGLYEQYF	TGCGCCAGCAGCCAAGATGGGGGAGGGCTTTACGAGCAGTACTTC
many	TRBJ1-6	TRBV6-1	.	CASSEEPFLGGNSPLHF	TGTGCCAGCAGTGAAGAACCTTTCTTGGGTGGGAATTCACCCCTCCACTTT
.	TRBJ2-7	TRBV6-2/TRBV6-3	TRBD1	CASKGQANYEQYF	TGTGCCAGCAAGGGACAGGCAAACTACGAGCAGTACTTC
many	TRBJ2-7	TRBV20-1	.	CSARDSTGIYEQYF	TGCAGTGCTAGAGATTCTACAGGGATATACGAGCAGTACTTC
many	TRBJ2-7	TRBV28	TRBD1	CATQGQVSYEQYF	TGTGCCACCCAGGGACAGGTGTCCTACGAGCAGTACTTC
many	TRBJ2-7	TRBV6-2/TRBV6-3	TRBD2	CASSGLAGVETYEQYF	TGTGCCAGCAGTGGACTAGCGGGAGTAGAAACCTACGAGCAGTACTTC
many	TRBJ1-6	TRBV7-8	.	CASSLAFPSTNSPLHF	TGTGCCAGCAGCTTAGCATTCCCGTCTACTAATTCACCCCTCCACTTT
many	TRBJ1-1	TRBV28	TRBD1	CASSSGQGGFTF	TGTGCCAGCAGTTCCGGACAGGGGGGATTTACCTTT
many	TRBJ2-5	TRBV12-3/TRBV12-4	.	CASSRDVQETQYF	TGTGCCAGCAGCCGGGATGTACAAGAGACCCAGTACTTC